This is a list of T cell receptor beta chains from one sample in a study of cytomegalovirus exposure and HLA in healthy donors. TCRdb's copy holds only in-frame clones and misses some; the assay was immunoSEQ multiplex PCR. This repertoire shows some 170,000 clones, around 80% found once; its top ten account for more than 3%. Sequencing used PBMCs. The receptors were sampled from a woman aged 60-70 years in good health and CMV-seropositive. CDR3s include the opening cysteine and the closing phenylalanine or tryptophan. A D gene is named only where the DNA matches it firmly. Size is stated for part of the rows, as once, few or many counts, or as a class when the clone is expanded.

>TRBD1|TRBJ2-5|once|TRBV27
CASSLGQGAWETQYF
TGTGCCAGCAGTCTTGGACAGGGGGCCTGGGAGACCCAGTACTTC
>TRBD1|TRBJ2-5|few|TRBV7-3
CASSLDRGGLVAQYF
TGTGCCAGCAGCTTGGACAGGGGTGGCTTAGTGGCCCAGTACTTC
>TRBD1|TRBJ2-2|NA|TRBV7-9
CASSPPRTGGRGGELFF
TGTGCCAGCAGCCCCCCGCGGACAGGGGGCAGAGGCGGGGAGCTGTTTTTT
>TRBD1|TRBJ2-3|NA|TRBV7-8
CASSSRGQTSTDTQYF
TGTGCCAGCAGCTCAAGGGGACAGACTTCCACAGATACGCAGTATTTT
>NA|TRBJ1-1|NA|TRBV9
CASSPWTRDEAFF
TGTGCCAGCAGCCCCTGGACCAGGGATGAAGCTTTCTTT
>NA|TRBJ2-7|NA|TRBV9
CASSVRDGSYEQYF
TGTGCCAGCAGCGTCCGGGACGGGAGCTACGAGCAGTACTTC
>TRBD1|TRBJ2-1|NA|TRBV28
CASSPTGFSYNEQFF
TGTGCCAGCAGTCCGACAGGGTTCTCCTACAATGAGCAGTTCTTC
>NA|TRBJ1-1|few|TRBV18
CASSPAGVTLNTEAFF
TGTGCCAGCTCACCTGCCGGAGTGACCTTGAACACTGAAGCTTTCTTT
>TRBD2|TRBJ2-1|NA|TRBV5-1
CASSLHGSGRAMWSEQFF
TGCGCCAGCAGCTTGCATGGTAGCGGGAGGGCCATGTGGAGCGAGCAGTTCTTC
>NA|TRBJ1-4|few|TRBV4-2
CASSQDSGVGNEKLFF
TGTGCCAGCAGCCAAGATAGCGGGGTTGGAAATGAAAAACTGTTTTTT
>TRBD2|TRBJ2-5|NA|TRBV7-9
CASSLVATSGFQETQYF
TGTGCCAGCAGCTTAGTCGCGACTAGCGGGTTCCAAGAGACCCAGTACTTC
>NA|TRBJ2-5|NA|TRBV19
CASSPQVLETQYF
TGTGCCAGTAGTCCACAGGTTTTGGAGACCCAGTACTTC